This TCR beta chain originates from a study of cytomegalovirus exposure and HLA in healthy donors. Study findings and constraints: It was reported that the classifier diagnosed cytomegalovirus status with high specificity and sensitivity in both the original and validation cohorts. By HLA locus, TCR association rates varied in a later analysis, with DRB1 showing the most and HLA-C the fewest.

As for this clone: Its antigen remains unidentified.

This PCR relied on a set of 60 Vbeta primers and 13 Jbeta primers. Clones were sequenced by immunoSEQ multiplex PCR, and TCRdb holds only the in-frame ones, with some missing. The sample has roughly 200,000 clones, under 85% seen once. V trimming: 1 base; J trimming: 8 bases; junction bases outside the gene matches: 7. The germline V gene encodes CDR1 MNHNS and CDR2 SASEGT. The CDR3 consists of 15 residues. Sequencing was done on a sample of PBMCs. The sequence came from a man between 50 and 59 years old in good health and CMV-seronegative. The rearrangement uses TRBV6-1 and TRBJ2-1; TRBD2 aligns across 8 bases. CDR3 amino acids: CASSEVTHGGDEQFF. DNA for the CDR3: TGTGCCAGCAGTGAAGTCACCCACGGGGGGGATGAGCAGTTCTTC.